These 18 T cell receptor beta chains originate from one sample sequenced in a study of control samples from healthy donors and cancer patients. Only in-frame clones appear in the TCRdb table, and some are missing; sequencing was by immunoSEQ multiplex PCR. The sample gives 40,000 to 55,000 clones, 80% to 95% of which show up once; around 23% is in the top ten. Sequencing was performed on PBMCs. All receptors derive from a woman in her forties with head and neck cancer.

This chain links TRBV28 with TRBJ2-3; D tentatively reads TRBD1 or TRBD2 (6 bases each). Germline V lookup: CDR1 MDHEN, CDR2 SYDVKM. The CDR3 loop spans 17 amino acids. The V end was cut by 0 bases, the J end by 8 bases, with 21 bases between. The CDR3 DNA is TGTGCCAGCAGTTTATGGCGGATAGGGGATACGGGGGCTACGCAGTATTTT. As protein: CASSLWRIGDTGATQYF.

This rearrangement joins TRBV7-9 to TRBJ1-1; weak D call: TRBD1 (5 bases). There are 14 residues in the CDR3. CDR1 and CDR2 from the germline V gene are SEHNR and FQNEAQ (reference sequence). V lost 3 bases and J 1 base, leaving 9 bases between the germline ends. Here the CDR3 DNA reads TGTGCCAGCAGCTTCCCAGGGCCGAACACTGAAGCTTTCTTT. Translated: CASSFPGPNTEAFF.

This clone occurred once. This sequence joins TRBV19 and TRBJ2-4; D ambiguous. Germline V gene lookup returns CDR1 LNHDA and CDR2 SQIVND (reference sequence). This CDR3 region has 13 residues. Between the trimmed V and J ends, which lost 10 bases and 2 bases, there was a span of 12 bases. CDR3 sequence (DNA): TGTGCCACCACGGGTGCTACCAAAAACATTCAGTACTTC. Translating gives CATTGATKNIQYF.

The chain combines TRBV4-1 with TRBJ1-6; 7 bases match TRBD1. Germline assignment: CDR1 MGHRA and CDR2 YSYEKL. The CDR3 has 19 amino acids. Trimming removed 4 bases from V and 2 bases from J; junction bases left unmatched: 14. The CDR3 reads CASSRRQGRRMPYNSPLHF. Here the CDR3 DNA reads TGCGCCAGCAGCCGTCGACAGGGAAGGAGGATGCCCTATAATTCACCCCTCCACTTT.

The gene calls are TRBV20-1 and TRBJ1-2, with 11 nucleotides matching TRBD1. V lost 3 bases to trimming and J lost 10 bases; unmatched junction nucleotides: 7. This CDR3 region has 13 residues. Germline V gene data show CDR1 as DFQATT and CDR2 as SNEGSKA (reference sequence). The CDR3 DNA reads TGCAGTGCTAGTAGGACAGGGGGCTTCGTCTACACCTTC. Its protein is CSASRTGGFVYTF.

The chain recombines TRBV28 with TRBJ1-5; D is ambiguous. Germline V lookup: CDR1 MDHEN, CDR2 SYDVKM. The CDR3 totals 14 residues. With 6 bases removed from V and 10 bases from J, the gap between germline ends came to 19 bases. The CDR3 nucleotides read TGTGCCAGCAGCCCCCCCAGCCACTCTTTTCCCCAGCATTTT. Translating gives CASSPPSHSFPQHF.

This clone appeared a single time. The V call is TRBV5-1, the J call TRBJ2-7; D unclear. Germline V CDR1 and CDR2: SGHRS, YFSETQ. The CDR3 runs to 14 residues. The V end lost 5 bases, the J end lost 2 bases, and 14 bases lay between the germline ends. The DNA for the CDR3 is TGCGCCAGCAGATACCTGTTGGGTACCTACGAGCAGTACTTC. Its protein product is CASRYLLGTYEQYF.

The chain recombines TRBV18 with TRBJ1-6; D possibly corresponds to TRBD1 (5 bases). The CDR3 is made up of 13 amino acids. V gave up 3 bases and J gave up 8 bases, with 8 bases separating them. Per germline, CDR1 KGHSH and CDR2 LQKENI. The CDR3 protein is CASSPVGDSPLHF. CDR3 nucleotide sequence: TGTGCCAGCTCACCGGTGGGGGATTCACCCCTCCACTTT.

This sequence joins TRBV25-1 and TRBJ2-1; 9 bases match TRBD2. The CDR3 spans 15 residues. CDR1 and CDR2 (germline): MGHDK, SYGVNS. Unmatched junction bases numbered 8, after V lost 3 bases and J lost 8 bases. For the CDR3, the DNA is TGTGCCAGCAGTGAGGGGGTAGCGGGGGACGATGAGCAGTTCTTC. It encodes CASSEGVAGDDEQFF. Looking up the rest from reference TRBV25-1 and TRBJ2-1 gives the full variable domain: EADIYQTPRYLVIGTGKKITLECSQTMGHDKMYWYQQDPGMELHLIHYSYGVNSTEKGDLSSESTVSRIRTEHFPLTLESARPSHTSQYLCASSEGVAGDDEQFFGPGTRLTVL.

The rearrangement joins TRBV25-1 to TRBJ1-3; possibly TRBD1 for D (6 bases). CDR1 and CDR2 (germline): MGHDK, SYGVNS. This CDR3 has 16 residues. Trimming took 2 bases from V and 6 from J, leaving 17 bases between them. The CDR3 coding sequence is TGTGCCAGCAGTGAAGCCGGGAGGGGGGGCGCAAACACCATATATTTT. This translates into CASSEAGRGGANTIYF.

V is TRBV2 and J is TRBJ2-7; TRBD2 matches at 7 bases. Germline trimming cut 7 bases from V and 5 bases from J; bases unmatched to any gene: 11. Germline-derived CDR1 and CDR2 are SNHLY and FYNNEI. The CDR3 is 14 amino acids. CDR3 DNA: TGTGCCAGCACTCGACTAGCAAACCGGAACGAGCAGTACTTC. It translates to CASTRLANRNEQYF.

The chain links TRBV19 to TRBJ1-2; D is perhaps TRBD1 (6 bases). V lost 5 bases and J lost 7, with 14 bases in between. The CDR3 is 13 amino acids. Germline assignment: CDR1 LNHDA and CDR2 SQIVND (reference sequence). In DNA, the CDR3 is TGTGCCAGTAGTCCAAAGGGACACTCTGGCTACACCTTC. It codes for CASSPKGHSGYTF.

The CDR3 region is CASSFGSGGGTDTQYF. CDR3 nucleotides: TGTGCCAGCAGCTTTGGGTCGGGGGGTGGCACAGATACGCAGTATTTT. This rearrangement joins TRBV13 to TRBJ2-3; 7 nucleotides line up with TRBD2. The junction had 7 bases not matched to a gene; V was cut back by 3 bases and J by 1 base. CDR3 length: 16 residues. Looked up from germline, CDR1 is PRHDT and CDR2 is FYEKMQ (reference sequence). Drawing the rest from reference TRBV13 and TRBJ2-3, the complete variable domain is AAGVIQSPRHLIKEKRETATLKCYPIPRHDTVYWYQQGPGQDPQFLISFYEKMQSDKGSIPDRFSAQQFSDYHSELNMSSLELGDSALYFCASSFGSGGGTDTQYFGPGTRLTVL.

This clone was seen a single time. The V gene is TRBV24-1, the J gene TRBJ2-5, with D possibly TRBD1 on 5 matching bases. The CDR3 contains 13 residues. The germline V gene encodes CDR1 KGHDR and CDR2 SFDVKD. Trimming shortened V by 7 bases and J by 5 bases, and 13 bases separated the two germline ends. CDR3 protein: CATRARARETQYF. CDR3 nucleotides: TGTGCCACCAGGGCCAGGGCCAGGGAGACCCAGTACTTC.

The chain employs TRBV6-6 and TRBJ2-5, with TRBD2 matching 8 bases. The CDR3 loop spans 14 amino acids. Unmatched junction bases numbered 4, after V lost 2 bases and J lost 5 bases. Germline V lookup: CDR1 MNHNY, CDR2 SVGAGI (reference sequence). Here the CDR3 reads CASSYREGRETQYF. CDR3 coding DNA: TGTGCCAGCAGTTACCGGGAGGGACGGGAGACCCAGTACTTC.

This clone has a single count. This chain joins TRBV5-4 and TRBJ2-3, with 11 bases lining up with TRBD1. Germline V gene sequence: CDR1 SGHNT, CDR2 YYREEE (reference sequence). V shed 5 bases, J shed 7 bases, and the junction held 6 bases outside the gene matches. The CDR3 loop spans 14 amino acids. The DNA of the CDR3 is TGTGCCAGCAGGGAGGACAGGGGGCCGAATACGCAGTATTTT. This codes for CASREDRGPNTQYF.

The genes are TRBV9 and TRBJ2-1; 8 bases line up with TRBD2. The CDR3 runs 15 residues. The germline V gene encodes CDR1 SGDLS and CDR2 YYNGEE. The ends lost 4 bases at V and 2 bases at J; junction bases unmatched: 5. The CDR3 sequence: CASSYSSGAYNEQFF. The CDR3 nucleotides are TGTGCCAGCAGCTACAGTAGCGGGGCCTACAATGAGCAGTTCTTC. The complete variable domain, with remaining parts taken from reference TRBV9 and TRBJ2-1, reads DSGVTQTPKHLITATGQRVTLRCSPRSGDLSVYWYQQSLDQGLQFLIQYYNGEERAKGNILERFSAQQFPDLHSELNLSSLELGDSALYFCASSYSSGAYNEQFFGPGTRLTVL.

V and J are TRBV5-5 and TRBJ1-2; the match to TRBD1 covers 9 bases. The ends lost 4 bases at V and 4 bases at J; junction bases unmatched: 11. Germline CDR1 SGHKS, CDR2 YYEKEE (reference sequence). There are 16 residues in the CDR3. DNA for the CDR3: TGTGCCAGCAGCCCCGGACAGGGGCGTTATATCTATGGCTACACCTTC. Amino acid sequence: CASSPGQGRYIYGYTF.